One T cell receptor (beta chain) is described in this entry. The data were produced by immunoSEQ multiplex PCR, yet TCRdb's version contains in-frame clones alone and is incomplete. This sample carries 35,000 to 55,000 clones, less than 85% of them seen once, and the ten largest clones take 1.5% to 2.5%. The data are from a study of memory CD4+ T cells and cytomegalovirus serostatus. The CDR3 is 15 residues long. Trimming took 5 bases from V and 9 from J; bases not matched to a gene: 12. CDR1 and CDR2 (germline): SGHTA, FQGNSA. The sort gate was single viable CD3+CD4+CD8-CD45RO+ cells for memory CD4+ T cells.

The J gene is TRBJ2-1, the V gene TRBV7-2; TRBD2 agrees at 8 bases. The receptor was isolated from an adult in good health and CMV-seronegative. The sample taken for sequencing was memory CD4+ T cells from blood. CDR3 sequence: CASSGRSGGPREQFF. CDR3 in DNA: TGTGCCAGCAGCGGTAGGAGCGGGGGCCCTCGTGAGCAGTTCTTC.